This TCR beta chain came from a study of cytomegalovirus exposure and HLA in healthy donors. The V and J ends lost 7 bases and 3 bases respectively, with 13 bases between them. This CDR3 is built from 14 residues. CDR1 and CDR2 (germline): MGHDK, SYGVNS. A multiplex PCR was run with 60 Vbeta primers and 13 Jbeta primers. Assay: immunoSEQ multiplex PCR; the TCRdb copy retains only in-frame clones and omits some. The data show about 250,000 clones, with about nine tenths seen just once and 1.7% held by the top ten. This chain connects TRBV25-1 to TRBJ2-1; D might be TRBD1 (5 bases). Specimen: PBMCs. This sequence originates from a girl aged 2-10 years in good health and CMV-seronegative. The CDR3 protein is CASTRSGLYNEQFF. CDR3 DNA sequence: TGTGCCAGCACTAGGTCAGGGCTCTACAATGAGCAGTTCTTC.